This T cell receptor (beta chain) was identified in a study of blood T cell repertoires in COVID-19. In the study overall: Samples of COVID-19 (acute and convalescent) were obtained from the United States, Italy and Spain. PBMCs, B-cell-depleted T cells, or T cells provided the cDNA or gDNA that made up the material.

Recruits, aged roughly 18 to 95 years, lived in under 25 US areas. Trimming cost V 5 bases and J 2 bases, with 11 bases left between them. CDR3 length: 15 residues. The germline CDR1 and CDR2 sequences are SGHNT and YYREEE (reference sequence). TCRdb's table, derived via immunoSEQ multiplex PCR, lists solely in-frame clones and lacks some. The table has about 180,000 clones, 86% seen once; the top ten hold over 7.5%. The clonotype comes from a woman younger than 45 who had recovered from COVID-19. V and J are TRBV5-4 and TRBJ2-6; TRBD1 might be the D (6 bases). The sample was PBMCs or T cells enriched from blood (not recorded which). CDR3 DNA sequence: TGTGCCAGCAGTTCGGACAGAACTGGGGCCAACGTCCTGACTTTC. Translated: CASSSDRTGANVLTF.